This TCR beta chain was sequenced for a study of CD8+ T cells in alopecia areata. Study results and caveats: Many expanded lesional clones persisted during tofacitinib (in both scalp and blood). Relative to normal scalp, lesional scalp, especially alopecia totalis/universalis, showed higher clonality. Tofacitinib produced a significant decrease in scalp clonality and in expanded CD8+ clones among the top 100.

The treatment is: oral pan-JAK inhibitor, 5-10 mg twice daily. Note on this clone: Antigen specificity is unknown.

The CDR3 has 14 amino acids. The V end was cut by 5 bases, the J end by 5 bases, with 10 bases between. CDR1 and CDR2 from the germline V gene are SGHAT and FQNNGV. Sequencing used cDNA as its template, made by extracting RNA and reverse transcribing it. Sequencing used immunoSEQ multiplex PCR; TCRdb keeps in-frame clones, though not all of them. The sample includes some 190,000 clones, 51% of them seen just once. The sequence was obtained from a human donor with alopecia areata. The chain uses TRBV11-2 and TRBJ1-6, with D tentatively TRBD1 (6 bases). The sample was CD8+ T cells sorted from blood, taken at week 52, from a patient treated with tofacitinib. CDR3 residues: CASSQGQDNSPLHF. In nucleotides, the CDR3 is TGTGCCAGCAGCCAGGGACAAGATAATTCACCCCTCCACTTT.